These T cell receptor beta chains were read from a single sample in a study of T cells in Graves' hyperthyroidism and ophthalmopathy. From the multiplex PCR reads, TCRdb called clonotypes with MiXCR, one entry per CDR3 protein. The repertoire holds 480,000 or so distinct CDR3 sequences, with 46% as singletons. Sequenced: peripheral blood or thyroid tissue (not recorded which). The receptors stem from an adult woman with Graves' disease, either hyperthyroidism or ophthalmopathy (not recorded which). Both conserved end residues are part of each CDR3. A D gene is named only where the DNA matches it firmly. Not every row has a clone size; where given, it reads once, few, many or a size class.

j_call: TRBJ1-6; clone_size: -; v_call: TRBV20-1; d_call: TRBD1; cdr3_nt: TGCAGTGCTAGAGAAGATAGACAGGGAGGTCGGTCACCCCTCCACTTT; cdr3_aa: CSAREDRQGGRSPLHF
j_call: TRBJ1-1; clone_size: few; v_call: TRBV7-8; d_call: -; cdr3_nt: TGTGCCAGCAGCGGAACAGGGCTGAACACTGAAGCTTTCTTT; cdr3_aa: CASSGTGLNTEAFF
j_call: TRBJ1-2; clone_size: -; v_call: TRBV10-3; d_call: -; cdr3_nt: TGTGCCATCAGCTCGGGACCGGACTATGGCTACACCTTC; cdr3_aa: CAISSGPDYGYTF
j_call: TRBJ1-2; clone_size: many; v_call: TRBV20-1; d_call: -; cdr3_nt: TGCAGTGCTAGCCCAGGGGCTTTGTATGGCTACACCTTC; cdr3_aa: CSASPGALYGYTF
j_call: TRBJ1-4; clone_size: -; v_call: TRBV7-3; d_call: -; cdr3_nt: TGTGCCAGCAGCTTTCGCGGGGGGGAAAAACTGTTTTTT; cdr3_aa: CASSFRGGEKLFF
j_call: TRBJ1-1; clone_size: many; v_call: TRBV7-8; d_call: TRBD1; cdr3_nt: TGTGCCAGCAGCTTATCCCACAGGGGCACTGAAGCTTTCTTT; cdr3_aa: CASSLSHRGTEAFF
j_call: TRBJ1-5; clone_size: -; v_call: TRBV24-1; d_call: TRBD1; cdr3_nt: TGTGCCACCAGTGACTCGGGACAGTTTCATCAGCCCCAGCATTTT; cdr3_aa: CATSDSGQFHQPQHF
j_call: TRBJ2-6; clone_size: -; v_call: TRBV19; d_call: -; cdr3_nt: TGTGCCAGTACCAGGGGCTCTGGGGCCAACGTCCTGACTTTC; cdr3_aa: CASTRGSGANVLTF
j_call: TRBJ1-5; clone_size: -; v_call: TRBV2; d_call: TRBD1; cdr3_nt: TGTGCCAGCAGGAATAGGGGGACAGGTGGTCAGCCCCAGCATTTT; cdr3_aa: CASRNRGTGGQPQHF
j_call: TRBJ2-5; clone_size: many; v_call: TRBV7-7; d_call: -; cdr3_nt: TGTGCTAGCAGCTTACGTGCCCAAGAGACCCAGTACTTC; cdr3_aa: CASSLRAQETQYF
j_call: TRBJ2-2; clone_size: -; v_call: TRBV10-1; d_call: TRBD2; cdr3_nt: TGCGCCAGCAGTGAGTCTAGGGGAGGGCCAACCGGGGAGCTGTTTTTT; cdr3_aa: CASSESRGGPTGELFF
j_call: TRBJ1-4; clone_size: -; v_call: TRBV11-2; d_call: TRBD1; cdr3_nt: TGTGACAGCAGTCGGGACAGGGGGAATGAAAAACTGTTTTTT; cdr3_aa: CDSSRDRGNEKLFF
j_call: TRBJ2-5; clone_size: few; v_call: TRBV7-3; d_call: TRBD2; cdr3_nt: TGTGCCAGCAGCTCGCGGACTAGCGGGAGTGAAGAGACCCAGTACTTC; cdr3_aa: CASSSRTSGSEETQYF
j_call: TRBJ2-7; clone_size: once; v_call: TRBV5-1; d_call: TRBD1; cdr3_nt: TGCGCCGTCGCGGGCTGGACAGGGGGTTCCTACGAGCAGTACTTC; cdr3_aa: CAVAGWTGGSYEQYF
j_call: TRBJ1-1; clone_size: many; v_call: TRBV7-2; d_call: -; cdr3_nt: TGTGCCAGCAGCCCCCTGTTGGCAGAGGAAGCTTTCTTT; cdr3_aa: CASSPLLAEEAFF
j_call: TRBJ2-5; clone_size: -; v_call: TRBV15; d_call: -; cdr3_nt: TGTGCCACCAGCAGGACAGGCCCCCAAGAGACCCAGTACTTC; cdr3_aa: CATSRTGPQETQYF
j_call: TRBJ1-2; clone_size: few; v_call: TRBV11-2; d_call: -; cdr3_nt: TGTGCCAGCAGCTTAGACCGGGATTCAGCTAACTATGGCTACACCTTC; cdr3_aa: CASSLDRDSANYGYTF